Listed below are T cell receptor beta chains from one sample, sequenced in a study of molecular identifiers for immune sequencing clone quantification. Using its own MiXCR run on the PCR reads, TCRdb lists one record per CDR3 protein. The table records some 680,000 distinct CDR3 sequences, over 25% of them present only once. The sequenced material came from naive CD8+ T cells from blood, with Jurkat cell RNA spiked in. The receptors were gathered from a human donor in good health. Some libraries in this study had Jurkat cell RNA spiked in. CDR3s include the opening cysteine and the closing phenylalanine or tryptophan. The D gene is left open where the match is weak. Only some rows state a clone size, as once, few, many or a class for expanded clones.

>TRBJ1-5|NA|TRBV25-1|NA
CASSPGILDQPQHF
TGTGCCAGCAGTCCAGGGATTCTGGATCAGCCCCAGCATTTT
>TRBJ2-5|NA|TRBV24-1|NA
CATSDTNQGSQYF
TGTGCCACCAGTGATACGAACCAAGGTTCCCAGTACTTC
>TRBJ2-2|NA|TRBV30|NA
CVWSVEGTELFF
TGTGTCTGGAGTGTAGAGGGTACGGAGCTGTTTTTT
>TRBJ2-5|NA|TRBV20-1|NA
CSADPVETAEETQYF
TGCAGTGCTGATCCGGTAGAAACGGCGGAGGAGACCCAGTACTTC
>TRBJ1-5|few|TRBV27|NA
CASKQGFGNQPQHF
TGTGCCAGCAAACAGGGTTTTGGCAATCAGCCCCAGCATTTT
>TRBJ2-7|few|TRBV5-6|TRBD2
CASGPGTSVEQYF
TGTGCCAGCGGCCCGGGGACTAGCGTTGAGCAGTACTTC
>TRBJ1-6|NA|TRBV6-5|NA
CASSYLGRVNSPLHF
TGTGCCAGCAGTTACCTTGGACGGGTTAATTCACCCCTCCACTTT
>TRBJ2-7|many|TRBV6-6|TRBD2
CASSGTTAYEQYF
TGTGCCAGTTCCGGGACTACCGCTTACGAGCAGTACTTC
>TRBJ1-4|many|TRBV7-2|TRBD1
CASSYGQGTRPTNEKLFF
TGTGCCAGCAGCTACGGACAGGGGACACGACCAACTAATGAAAAACTGTTTTTT
>TRBJ2-2|NA|TRBV11-2|NA
CASSSPWVHSTGELFF
TGTGCCAGCAGCTCGCCCTGGGTCCACTCCACCGGGGAGCTGTTTTTT
>TRBJ2-1|many|TRBV30|NA
CAWSISVNEQFF
TGTGCCTGGAGTATCAGCGTCAATGAGCAGTTCTTC
>TRBJ1-2|few|TRBV12-3/TRBV12-4|NA
CASSFSRFNGYTF
TGTGCCAGCAGTTTTTCCCGCTTTAATGGCTACACCTTC
>TRBJ1-3|many|TRBV7-9|NA
CASTDVSGEGNTIYF
TGTGCCAGCACCGACGTGTCTGGGGAAGGAAACACCATATATTTT
>TRBJ2-1|NA|TRBV6-2/TRBV6-3|NA
CASRTHKSSYNEQFF
TGTGCCAGCAGGACACATAAAAGCTCCTACAATGAGCAGTTCTTC
>TRBJ2-1|NA|TRBV9|NA
CASSPPGQDDEQFF
TGTGCCAGCAGCCCCCCTGGACAAGACGATGAGCAGTTCTTC
>TRBJ2-3|many|TRBV29-1|TRBD2
CSMTSGEPQYF
TGCAGCATGACTAGCGGGGAGCCGCAGTATTTT
>TRBJ2-1|many|TRBV7-9|NA
CASSLGEQFF
TGTGCCAGCAGTTTAGGTGAGCAGTTCTTC
>TRBJ2-7|many|TRBV6-5|TRBD2
CASSPGLATNEQYF
TGTGCCAGCAGCCCCGGACTAGCTACCAACGAGCAGTACTTC
>TRBJ2-7|NA|TRBV20-1|NA
CSASRAPGENYEQYF
TGCAGTGCTAGTCGGGCCCCAGGGGAGAACTACGAGCAGTACTTC
>TRBJ1-3|many|TRBV7-2|NA
CASSRKEVQWGNTIYF
TGTGCCAGCAGCCGAAAAGAAGTCCAATGGGGAAACACCATATATTTT
>TRBJ1-1|few|TRBV19|NA
CATSSGLGEAFF
TGTGCCACGTCATCAGGATTGGGTGAAGCTTTCTTT
>TRBJ1-1|many|TRBV20-1|NA
CSARDDRWNTEAFF
TGCAGTGCTAGAGACGACAGGTGGAACACTGAAGCTTTCTTT
>TRBJ2-3|many|TRBV9|NA
CASSAGAGGDTQYF
TGTGCCAGCAGCGCGGGGGCCGGGGGAGATACGCAGTATTTT
>TRBJ1-1|many|TRBV27|NA
CASSLRLPANTEAFF
TGTGCCAGCAGTTTGAGGCTGCCAGCGAACACTGAAGCTTTCTTT
>TRBJ2-2|NA|TRBV27|NA
CASGLNGGGELFF
TGTGCCAGCGGTCTCAACGGAGGCGGGGAGCTGTTTTTT
>TRBJ1-5|NA|TRBV24-1|NA
CATRAGSNQPQHF
TGTGCCACCAGGGCAGGGAGCAATCAGCCCCAGCATTTT